The 14 T cell receptor beta chains below come from one sample, sequenced in a study of long-term antiretroviral therapy in people with HIV (dated by TCRdb to between 2021 and 2022). The immunoSEQ hsTCRB v3.0 assay was used at survey level resolution for TRB variable region sequencing. As stored in TCRdb, this immuneACCESS dataset retains in-frame rearrangements with V and J assigned. A fraction of the clones does not appear; measured against another copy, unresolved V genes explain less than half of the discrepancy, and the remainder lacks a known reason. The sample table holds around 26,000 clones, of which approximately 80% were seen once. The ten largest clonotypes hold 4.5% to 6% of the sample. This specimen was unsorted PBMCs, taken 1.1 years before starting antiretroviral therapy. The receptor set was obtained from a young woman with HIV.

The chain employs TRBV6-1 and TRBJ1-1; D might be TRBD1 (5 bases). The CDR3 is made up of 13 amino acids. The V gene lost 6 bases and the J gene lost 4 bases, with 12 bases spanning the gap. Germline assignment: CDR1 MNHNS and CDR2 SASEGT. CDR3 coding DNA: TGTGCCAGCAGGGTCGAGGGGTTCACTGAAGCTTTCTTT. Translation: CASRVEGFTEAFF.

This sequence joins TRBV14 and TRBJ2-5; possibly TRBD2 for D (7 bases). V lost 5 bases and J lost 4, with 29 bases in between. The CDR3 loop spans 19 amino acids. The germline CDR1 and CDR2 sequences are SGHDN and FVKESK. CDR3 bases: TGTGCCAGCAGCGGCCGGGGGGCAGGGGCTGGCGGTTTGCCAGAGACCCAGTACTTC. It translates to CASSGRGAGAGGLPETQYF.

The chain links TRBV27 to TRBJ2-3; 7 bases align to TRBD1. The CDR3 extends over 15 amino acids. The V gene's germline CDR1 is MNHEY and CDR2 SMNVEV (reference sequence). V lost 5 bases, J lost 4 bases, and 9 bases stayed unmatched. The CDR3 is CASSPPTGTADTQYF. The DNA for the CDR3 is TGTGCCAGCAGTCCTCCGACCGGGACAGCAGATACGCAGTATTTT.

The rearrangement links TRBV9 to TRBJ2-2; D is perhaps TRBD1 (6 bases). This CDR3 is built from 14 residues. The germline CDR1 and CDR2 sequences are SGDLS and YYNGEE. V lost 3 bases, J lost 5 bases, and 11 bases lay in between. The CDR3 region has the DNA TGTGCCAGCAGCGAGTACAGGGTGACCGGGGAGCTGTTTTTT. Translating it yields CASSEYRVTGELFF. The complete variable domain, with remaining parts taken from reference TRBV9 and TRBJ2-2, reads DSGVTQTPKHLITATGQRVTLRCSPRSGDLSVYWYQQSLDQGLQFLIQYYNGEERAKGNILERFSAQQFPDLHSELNLSSLELGDSALYFCASSEYRVTGELFFGEGSRLTVL.

The V gene is TRBV5-6, the J gene TRBJ1-5; TRBD1 matches at 9 bases. This CDR3 contains 15 residues. CDR1 is SGHDT and CDR2 is YYEEEE in the germline V gene. V gave up 0 bases and J gave up 7 bases; unmatched junction bases: 5. The CDR3 DNA reads as TGTGCCAGCAGCTTGGGAACAGGGGGCGGACAGCCCCAGCATTTT. Translated, it gives CASSLGTGGGQPQHF.

Judged by abundance, this clone is large. This sequence joins TRBV6-1 and TRBJ1-2; D gene unclear. This CDR3 contains 15 residues. Per germline, CDR1 MNHNS and CDR2 SASEGT. V lost 2 bases and J 0 bases, leaving 10 bases between the germline ends. In DNA form, the CDR3 reads TGTGCCAGCAGTGAACGTCAGACAACTAACTATGGCTACACCTTC. Residues: CASSERQTTNYGYTF.

The rearrangement links TRBV2 to TRBJ2-1, with D possibly called TRBD1 or TRBD2 (5 bases each). The CDR3 has 11 residues. V was shortened by 9 bases and J by 13 bases, with 16 bases between the two germline ends. Germline V lookup: CDR1 SNHLY, CDR2 FYNNEI. In nucleotides, the CDR3 is TGTGCCAGTGGGGGTGATGCGGACCAGTTCTTC. Translated: CASGGDADQFF.

As regards this clone: In the same sample, other DNA sequences code for this CDR3. The chain carries TRBV11-2 and TRBJ2-1; D unclear. The CDR3 covers 12 residues. The germline CDR1 and CDR2 sequences are SGHAT and FQNNGV. The ends were cut back, 4 bases at V and 4 bases at J, with 5 bases in the middle. The CDR3 nucleotides read TGTGCCAGCAGCTCCGAATACAATGAGCAGTTCTTC. As protein: CASSSEYNEQFF.

The sample holds a few counts of this clone. The rearrangement uses TRBV2 and TRBJ1-2; 10 bases fit TRBD1. Germline V gives CDR1 SNHLY, CDR2 FYNNEI. CDR3 size: 15 residues. J gave up 0 bases and V 4 bases, and 2 bases lay outside the gene matches. The CDR3 bases are TGTGCCAGCAGTGGGGACAGGGGAACTAACTATGGCTACACCTTC. This translates into CASSGDRGTNYGYTF.

The chain carries TRBV6-5 and TRBJ1-3; D gene uncertain. The V gene lost 8 bases and the J gene lost 8 bases, with 10 bases spanning the gap. Germline values: CDR1 MNHEY, CDR2 SVGAGI. The CDR3 covers 11 residues. Written as DNA, the CDR3 is TGTGCCAGCGAACATGTGGACACCATATATTTT. Residues: CASEHVDTIYF.

The J gene is TRBJ2-2, the V gene TRBV6-1; 8 nucleotides line up with TRBD1. Germline V gene sequence: CDR1 MNHNS, CDR2 SASEGT. J was trimmed by 6 bases and V by 2 bases; bases with no gene match: 8. The CDR3 runs 16 residues. CDR3 in amino acids: CASSETGTGGPGELFF. The CDR3 nucleotides are TGTGCCAGCAGTGAAACCGGGACAGGCGGACCCGGGGAGCTGTTTTTT.

This clone turned up a few times. The gene calls are TRBV19 and TRBJ2-1; no firm D call. CDR1 is LNHDA, CDR2 SQIVND, per germline (reference sequence). Trimming stripped 10 bases from V and 8 bases from J, with 18 bases between. The length of the CDR3 is 13 residues. CDR3 coding DNA: TGTGCCACCACGGAAAGAGCTTTCGATGAGCAGTTCTTC. Its protein product is CATTERAFDEQFF.

The chain combines TRBV10-3 with TRBJ2-5; D possibly corresponds to TRBD1 (6 bases). Deletions cut 2 bases from V and 2 bases from J, with 15 bases between. CDR1 and CDR2 from the germline V gene are ENHRY and SYGVKD. There are 16 residues in the CDR3. In DNA, the CDR3 is TGTGCCATCAGTGAGCCCCGGACAGTTTCTCAAGAGACCCAGTACTTC. Translation gives CAISEPRTVSQETQYF.

This chain links TRBV11-1 with TRBJ2-2; 16 nucleotides agree with TRBD2. Germline lookup yields CDR1 SGHAT and CDR2 FQDESV (reference sequence). The length of the CDR3 is 16 residues. Trimming at V came to 5 bases and at J to 6 bases, leaving 3 bases not matched to a gene. The CDR3 nucleotides read TGTGCCAGCAGCCGGGGACTAGCGGGGGGGCCCGGGGAGCTGTTTTTT. Its translation: CASSRGLAGGPGELFF.